The clone carrying this T cell receptor beta chain was detected many times. These data come from a study of blood T cells in healthy people across ages. Sample-barcoded 5' priming and a J-beta primer mix drove a second PCR of 7 to 11 cycles. TCRdb re-called the 5' RACE reads through MiXCR, storing one row per CDR3 protein. The repertoire includes more than 750,000 distinct CDR3 sequences, under 35% of them detected once, and 9.5% to 13% sits in the top ten. V dropped 2 bases and J dropped 2; count of bases not matched to a gene: 4. CDR3 length: 16 residues. The V gene's germline CDR1 is MNHEY and CDR2 SVGAGI. The sample was also linked to a second study, of T cells of mothers and their children.

The chain combines TRBV6-5 with TRBJ2-5; 11 positions match TRBD2. Sequenced sample: blood. The receptor was derived from a woman aged 40-49 years in good health. In DNA form, the CDR3 reads TGTGCCAGCAGTTACGGCCTAGCGGGGGGACAAGAGACCCAGTACTTC. Translating gives CASSYGLAGGQETQYF.